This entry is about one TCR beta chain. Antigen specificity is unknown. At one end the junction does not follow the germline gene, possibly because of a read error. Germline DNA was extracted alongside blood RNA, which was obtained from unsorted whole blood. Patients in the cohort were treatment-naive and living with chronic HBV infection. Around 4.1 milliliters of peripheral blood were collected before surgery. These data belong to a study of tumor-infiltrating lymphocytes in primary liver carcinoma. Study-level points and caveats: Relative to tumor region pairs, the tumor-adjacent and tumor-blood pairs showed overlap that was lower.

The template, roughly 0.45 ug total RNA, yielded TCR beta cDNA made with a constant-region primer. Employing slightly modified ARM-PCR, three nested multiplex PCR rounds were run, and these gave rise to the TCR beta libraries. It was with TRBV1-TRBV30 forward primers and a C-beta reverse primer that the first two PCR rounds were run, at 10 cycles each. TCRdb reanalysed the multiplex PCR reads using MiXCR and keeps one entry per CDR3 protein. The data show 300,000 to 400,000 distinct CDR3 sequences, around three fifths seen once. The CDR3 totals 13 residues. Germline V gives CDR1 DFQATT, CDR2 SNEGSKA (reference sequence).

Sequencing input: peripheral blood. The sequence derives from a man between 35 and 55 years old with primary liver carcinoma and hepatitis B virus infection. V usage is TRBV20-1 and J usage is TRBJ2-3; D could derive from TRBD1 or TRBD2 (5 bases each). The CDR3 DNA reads TGCAGTGCTTTCCGGGACCCGGCCGATACACAGTATTTT. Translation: CSAFRDPADTQYF.